These 15 T cell receptor beta chains were sequenced from one sample in a study of Ad26.COV2.S vaccination and SARS-CoV-2 variants. The treatment is: around 19 received Ad26.COV2.S at low or high dose, single or two shots; 5 received placebo; per-sample allocation not given. The study sampled participants on day 63 after the first vaccine or placebo injection. Data came from immunoSEQ multiplex PCR; TCRdb stores just in-frame clones and leaves some out. The sample includes some 290,000 clones, 85% to 90% of them seen just once. This specimen consisted of peripheral blood, obtained in a trial of Ad26.COV2.S vaccine versus placebo. These receptor sequences come from a person aged 18-60 years who received the Ad26.COV2.S COVID-19 vaccine or a placebo.

V usage is TRBV10-3 and J usage is TRBJ2-2; the D is unclear. V was shortened by 3 bases and J by 2 bases, with 7 bases between the two germline ends. The germline V gene encodes CDR1 ENHRY and CDR2 SYGVKD. The CDR3 loop spans 14 amino acids. The CDR3 reads CAISDVENTGELFF. Here the CDR3 DNA reads TGTGCCATCAGTGACGTCGAAAACACCGGGGAGCTGTTTTTT.

The chain couples TRBV4-2 to TRBJ2-3; 8 nucleotides agree with TRBD1. Germline values: CDR1 LGHNA, CDR2 YNFKEQ. CDR3 size: 16 residues. V was pared by 3 bases and J by 3 bases, with 8 bases of the junction left unmatched. The CDR3 DNA reads TGTGCCAGCAGCCAGCTAGGGACAGGTGGAACAGATACGCAGTATTTT. Protein product: CASSQLGTGGTDTQYF.

The genes are TRBV20-1 and TRBJ1-1; maybe TRBD1 (5 bases). Trimming pared 3 bases from V and 1 base from J, leaving 15 bases between. The germline V gene has CDR1 DFQATT and CDR2 SNEGSKA (reference sequence). The CDR3 sequence is 15 residues long. The CDR3 sequence is CSASLSGPSNTEAFF. The CDR3 DNA follows: TGCAGTGCTAGTCTCTCAGGGCCCTCGAACACTGAAGCTTTCTTT.

V gene TRBV7-2 combines with J gene TRBJ1-1, with a weak D call TRBD1 (6 bases). V lost 7 bases and J lost 1, with 10 bases in between. CDR3 length: 13 amino acids. In germline, CDR1 is SGHTA, CDR2 FQGNSA. The CDR3 DNA reads as TGTGCCAGCACCCCGACAGGGAACACTGAAGCTTTCTTT. This sequence encodes CASTPTGNTEAFF.

V gene TRBV6-1 combines with J gene TRBJ1-1; no definite D call. Germline CDR1 MNHNS, CDR2 SASEGT. V shed 1 base and J shed 5 bases, with 11 bases lying between them. The CDR3 is made up of 14 amino acids. The CDR3 sequence is CASSEVGGGTEAFF. DNA for the CDR3: TGTGCCAGCAGTGAAGTGGGAGGAGGAACTGAAGCTTTCTTT.

This rearrangement joins TRBV15 to TRBJ1-5; D is unclear. Germline assignment: CDR1 LNHNV and CDR2 YYDKDF (reference sequence). The CDR3 has 17 residues. V lost 4 bases and J lost 0, with 16 bases in between. This chain's CDR3 is CATSMWAGSYSNQPQHF. The DNA of the CDR3 is TGTGCCACCAGCATGTGGGCGGGTAGCTATAGCAATCAGCCCCAGCATTTT.

This clone was seen a single time. The chain is built from TRBV4-3 and TRBJ1-1; weak D call: TRBD1 (5 bases). With 4 bases removed from V and 8 bases from J, the gap between germline ends came to 14 bases. The CDR3 loop spans 13 amino acids. CDR1 LGHNA and CDR2 YSLEER come from the germline V gene. CDR3 loop: CASSPKLDREAFF. The DNA of the CDR3 is TGCGCCAGCAGCCCAAAGCTTGACAGAGAAGCTTTCTTT.

The V and J genes are TRBV11-2 and TRBJ2-1; perhaps TRBD1 as D (5 bases). Germline loops: CDR1 SGHAT, CDR2 FQNNGV. The CDR3 contains 18 residues. Trimming cost V 4 bases and J 4 bases, with 23 bases left between them. CDR3 in amino acids: CASSSKFAGSSLYNEQFF. The CDR3 region has the DNA TGTGCCAGCAGCTCGAAGTTTGCAGGGTCCAGTTTATACAATGAGCAGTTCTTC.

The chain couples TRBV19 to TRBJ1-5, with TRBD1 as a possible D gene (6 bases). The CDR3 totals 16 residues. V lost 2 bases and J lost 7, with 18 bases in between. The germline CDR1 and CDR2 sequences are LNHDA and SQIVND (reference sequence). CDR3 in amino acids: CASSIFPGGQSQPQHF. The CDR3 DNA sequence: TGTGCCAGTAGTATATTCCCCGGGGGGCAGAGCCAGCCCCAGCATTTT.

The chain combines TRBV10-3 with TRBJ1-1; D perhaps matches TRBD1 (5 bases). The CDR3 is 13 residues long. Germline V gives CDR1 ENHRY, CDR2 SYGVKD. The V and J ends lost 8 bases and 6 bases respectively, with 16 bases between them. The CDR3 sequence: CAIGGTTSAEAFF. The CDR3 nucleotides are TGTGCCATCGGGGGGACCACCTCGGCTGAAGCTTTCTTT.

The chain employs TRBV5-4 and TRBJ2-1; tentatively, D is TRBD2 (7 bases). V was cut by 4 bases and J by 6 bases, with 20 bases left in between. Germline V gene data show CDR1 as SGHNT and CDR2 as YYREEE (reference sequence). The CDR3 spans 16 residues. CDR3 DNA: TGTGCCAGCAGCCTCATAGGGGGGGGGCTTTTCAATGAGCAGTTCTTC. It yields the protein CASSLIGGGLFNEQFF.

V usage is TRBV6-2 or TRBV6-3 and J usage is TRBJ1-2; TRBD1 aligns across 7 bases. After removal of 4 bases from V and 4 bases from J, the junction contained 12 bases not matched to a gene. Germline V CDR1 and CDR2: MNHEY, SVGEGT. The CDR3 runs to 16 residues. The CDR3: CASSSPGQPLGYGYTF. DNA of the CDR3: TGTGCCAGCAGTTCCCCGGGACAGCCACTGGGCTATGGCTACACCTTC.

The chain combines TRBV5-1 with TRBJ2-6; TRBD1 aligns across 7 bases. Per germline, CDR1 SGHRS and CDR2 YFSETQ. CDR3 length: 17 residues. After removal of 0 bases from V and 2 bases from J, the junction contained 5 bases not matched to a gene. The CDR3 coding sequence is TGCGCCAGCAGCTTGGGAGGGGGCGTCACTGGGGCCAACGTCCTGACTTTC. Amino acid sequence: CASSLGGGVTGANVLTF.

The chain joins TRBV7-9 to TRBJ1-5, with 9 bases lining up with TRBD1. Trimming removed 1 base from V and 8 bases from J; junction bases left unmatched: 12. Germline CDR1 SEHNR, CDR2 FQNEAQ (reference sequence). CDR3 length: 17 residues. In nucleotides, the CDR3 is TGTGCCAGCAGCTTAGGGTCCAAACAGGGGGCTTCTGAGCCCCAGCATTTT. Its translation: CASSLGSKQGASEPQHF. Together with reference TRBV7-9 and TRBJ1-5, the CDR3 gives the full variable domain: DTGVSQNPRHKITKRGQNVTFRCDPISEHNRLYWYRQTLGQGPEFLTYFQNEAQLEKSRLLSDRFSAERPKGSFSTLEIQRTEQGDSAMYLCASSLGSKQGASEPQHFGDGTRLSIL.

The V gene is TRBV4-2, the J gene TRBJ1-2; D not resolved. CDR1 is LGHNA, CDR2 YNFKEQ, per germline. The CDR3 totals 14 residues. The V and J ends lost 4 bases and 4 bases respectively, with 13 bases between them. The CDR3: CASSPRVRLYGYTF. The CDR3 DNA follows: TGTGCCAGCAGCCCCCGGGTCCGACTCTATGGCTACACCTTC.